The table lists the clone carrying this T cell receptor (beta chain) with a count of one. CDR1 LGHDT and CDR2 YNNKEL come from the germline V gene (reference sequence). This CDR3 is 14 amino acids long. V was cut by 1 base and J by 7 bases, with 13 bases left in between. The source of the sample is a study of blood T cell repertoires in COVID-19. In the study overall: Italy, Spain and the United States were the sources of the convalescent and acute COVID-19 samples.

Per the authors' pipeline: Scientists estimated how many nucleated cells there were by amplifying reference gene primers. This table comes from immunoSEQ multiplex PCR, and its TCRdb copy is limited to in-frame clones, with some not included. V, J and clone size are taken as reported in that table, and D and trimming were inferred from the DNA itself. The repertoire holds 35,000 to 55,000 clones, almost 90% seen once, with roughly an eighth in the top ten. The chain combines TRBV3-1 (or the pseudogene TRBV3-2) with TRBJ1-1; D is uncertain. What was sequenced was peripheral blood. This TCR was sampled from a human donor in a cohort sampled during active COVID-19. CDR3 sequence: CASSQASASLEAFF. CDR3 bases: TGTGCCAGCAGCCAAGCCTCCGCTTCACTTGAAGCTTTCTTT.